This T cell receptor (beta chain) was identified during a study of T cell clones after liver transplantation. Across the study: In this trial, immunosuppression withdrawal was attempted within 2 years of liver transplant.

Study-level results: Conclusions were preliminary, with small, heterogeneous patient groups.

Points on this clone: Antigen specificity is unknown.

Assay: immunoSEQ multiplex PCR; the TCRdb copy retains only in-frame clones and omits some. The repertoire holds roughly 100,000 clones, with approximately 85% as singletons. The clonotype was recovered from a human donor who received a liver transplant. Here the sequenced sample was CD4+ T cells from blood, taken before liver transplant.

The CDR3 region is CASSFGGTTYEQYF. CDR3 DNA: TGTGCCAGCAGCTTTGGAGGGACTACCTACGAGCAGTACTTC. The rearrangement uses TRBV5-5 and TRBJ2-7; 7 nucleotides align to TRBD2. Losses at the gene ends were 2 bases for V and 2 bases for J; bases not matched to a gene: 4. Per the germline V gene, CDR1 is SGHKS and CDR2 is YYEKEE (reference sequence). This CDR3 contains 14 residues.